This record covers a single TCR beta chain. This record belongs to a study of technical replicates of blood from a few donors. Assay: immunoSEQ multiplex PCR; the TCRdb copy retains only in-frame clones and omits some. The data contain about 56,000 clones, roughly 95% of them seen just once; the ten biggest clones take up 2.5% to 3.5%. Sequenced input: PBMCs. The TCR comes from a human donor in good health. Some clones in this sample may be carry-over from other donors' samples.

The CDR3 nucleotides read TGTGCCAGCAGCTTGCCGACACTGAACACTGAAGCTTTCTTT. Amino acid sequence: CASSLPTLNTEAFF. This chain joins TRBV5-6 and TRBJ1-1; no clear D gene. CDR3 length: 14 amino acids. V was pared by 1 base and J by 0 bases, with 7 bases between. Germline CDR1 is SGHDT and CDR2 is YYEEEE.